This entry concerns a single T cell receptor (beta chain). Its antigen is not identified. The sample originates from a study of T cell responses to AZD1222 COVID-19 vaccine. Background on the study: Pooled in the analysis were second doses at about 4 or about 12 weeks. Study-wide points: Just 5 to 7 AZD1222 recipients were seropositive at baseline. Receipt of two AZD1222 doses was followed by a rise in Spike-specific TCR breadth and depth. Clonal diversity was possibly underestimated; the donors were predominantly white British and more often female.

Here immunoSEQ multiplex PCR was the method, and the copy in TCRdb shows in-frame clones only, minus some. Of more than 85,000 clones in the sample, approximately 87% were seen once. Germline loops: CDR1 SGHVS, CDR2 FNYEAQ. This CDR3 contains 16 residues. Trimming took 1 base from V and 6 from J, leaving 15 bases between them. V gene TRBV7-6 combines with J gene TRBJ2-2; no clear D. Here the sequenced sample was peripheral blood, taken on day 0 of AZD1222 vaccination. The TCR comes from an adult in good health. The CDR3 reads CASSLVSSTSPGELFF. The CDR3 DNA reads as TGTGCCAGCAGCTTAGTATCCAGTACAAGCCCCGGGGAGCTGTTTTTT.